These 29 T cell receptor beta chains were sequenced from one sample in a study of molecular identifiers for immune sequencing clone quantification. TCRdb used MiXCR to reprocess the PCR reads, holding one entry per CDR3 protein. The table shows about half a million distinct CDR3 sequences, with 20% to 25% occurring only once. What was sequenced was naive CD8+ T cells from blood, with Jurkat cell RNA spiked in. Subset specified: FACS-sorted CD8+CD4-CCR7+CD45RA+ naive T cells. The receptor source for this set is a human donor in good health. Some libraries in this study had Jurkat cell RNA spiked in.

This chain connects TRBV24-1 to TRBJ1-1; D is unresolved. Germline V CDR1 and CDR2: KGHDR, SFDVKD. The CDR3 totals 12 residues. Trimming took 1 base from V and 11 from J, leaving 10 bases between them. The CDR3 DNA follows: TGTGCCACCAGTGATTTAGGCGGGTTCGCTTTCTTT. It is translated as CATSDLGGFAFF.

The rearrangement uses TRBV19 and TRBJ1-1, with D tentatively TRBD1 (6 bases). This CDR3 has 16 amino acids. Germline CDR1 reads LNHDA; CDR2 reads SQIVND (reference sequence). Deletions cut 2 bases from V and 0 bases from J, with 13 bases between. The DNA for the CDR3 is TGTGCCAGTAGTATATTCTCCAGGGGCGTGAACACTGAAGCTTTCTTT. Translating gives CASSIFSRGVNTEAFF.

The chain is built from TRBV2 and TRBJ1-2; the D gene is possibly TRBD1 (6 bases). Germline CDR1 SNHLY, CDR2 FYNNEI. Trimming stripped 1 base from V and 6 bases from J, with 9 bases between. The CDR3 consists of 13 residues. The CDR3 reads CASSEGGLDGYTF. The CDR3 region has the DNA TGTGCCAGCAGTGAAGGGGGGCTCGATGGCTACACCTTC.

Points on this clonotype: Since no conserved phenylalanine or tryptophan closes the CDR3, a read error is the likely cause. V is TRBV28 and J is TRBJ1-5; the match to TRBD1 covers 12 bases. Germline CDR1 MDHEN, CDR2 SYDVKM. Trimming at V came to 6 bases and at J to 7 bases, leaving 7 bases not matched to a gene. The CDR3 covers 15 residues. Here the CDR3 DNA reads TGTGCCAGCAGCCGGGGACAGGGGGCAGGCCAGCCCCAGCATTCT. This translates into CASSRGQGAGQPQHS.

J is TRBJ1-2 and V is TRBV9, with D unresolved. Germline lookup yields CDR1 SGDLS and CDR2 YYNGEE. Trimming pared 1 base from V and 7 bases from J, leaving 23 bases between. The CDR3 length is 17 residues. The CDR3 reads CASSVSSGIEQNLGYTF. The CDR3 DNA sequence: TGTGCCAGCAGCGTAAGTTCAGGTATCGAACAGAATCTTGGCTACACCTTC.

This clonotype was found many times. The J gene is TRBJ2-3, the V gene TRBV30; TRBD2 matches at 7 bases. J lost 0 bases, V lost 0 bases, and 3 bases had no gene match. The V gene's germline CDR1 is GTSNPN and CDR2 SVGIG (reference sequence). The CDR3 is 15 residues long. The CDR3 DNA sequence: TGTGCCTGGAGTGTAGTGGGGGGGAGCACAGATACGCAGTATTTT. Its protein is CAWSVVGGSTDTQYF. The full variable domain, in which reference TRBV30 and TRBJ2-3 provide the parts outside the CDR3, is SQTIHQWPATLVQPVGSPLSLECTVEGTSNPNLYWYRQAAGRGLQLLFYSVGIGQISSEVPQNLSASRPQDRQFILSSKKLLLSDSGFYLCAWSVVGGSTDTQYFGPGTRLTVL.

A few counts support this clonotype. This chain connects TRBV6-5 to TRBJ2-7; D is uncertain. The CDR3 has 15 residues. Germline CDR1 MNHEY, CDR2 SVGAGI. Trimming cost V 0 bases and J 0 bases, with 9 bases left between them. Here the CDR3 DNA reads TGTGCCAGCAGTTACTCCGGGTATAGCTCCTACGAGCAGTACTTC. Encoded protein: CASSYSGYSSYEQYF.

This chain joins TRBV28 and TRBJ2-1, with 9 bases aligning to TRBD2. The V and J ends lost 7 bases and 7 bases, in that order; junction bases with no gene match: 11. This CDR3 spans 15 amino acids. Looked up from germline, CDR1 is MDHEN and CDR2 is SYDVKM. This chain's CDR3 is CASNIAGDVLNEQFF. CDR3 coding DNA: TGTGCCAGCAATATAGCGGGAGACGTCTTGAATGAGCAGTTCTTC. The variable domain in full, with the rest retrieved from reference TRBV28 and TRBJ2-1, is DVKVTQSSRYLVKRTGEKVFLECVQDMDHENMFWYRQDPGLGLRLIYFSYDVKMKEKGDIPEGYSVSREKKERFSLILESASTNQTSMYLCASNIAGDVLNEQFFGPGTRLTVL.

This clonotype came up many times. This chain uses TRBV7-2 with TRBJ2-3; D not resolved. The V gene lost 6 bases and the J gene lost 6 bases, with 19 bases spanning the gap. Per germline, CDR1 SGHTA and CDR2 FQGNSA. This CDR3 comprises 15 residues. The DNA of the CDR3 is TGTGCCAGCAGTTCGCCGAGAGGTTCGCGGGATACGCAGTATTTT. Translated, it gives CASSSPRGSRDTQYF.

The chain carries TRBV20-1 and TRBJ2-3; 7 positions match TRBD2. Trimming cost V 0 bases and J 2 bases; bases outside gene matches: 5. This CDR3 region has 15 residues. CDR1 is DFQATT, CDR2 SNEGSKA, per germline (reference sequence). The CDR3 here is CSAREFSGVTDTQYF. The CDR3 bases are TGCAGTGCTAGAGAATTCAGCGGGGTCACAGATACGCAGTATTTT.

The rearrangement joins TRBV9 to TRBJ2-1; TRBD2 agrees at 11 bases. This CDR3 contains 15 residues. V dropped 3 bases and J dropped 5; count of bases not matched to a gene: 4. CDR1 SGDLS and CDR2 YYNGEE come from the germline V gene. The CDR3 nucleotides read TGTGCCAGCAGCGATGGGACTAGCGGCAACAATGAGCAGTTCTTC. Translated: CASSDGTSGNNEQFF.

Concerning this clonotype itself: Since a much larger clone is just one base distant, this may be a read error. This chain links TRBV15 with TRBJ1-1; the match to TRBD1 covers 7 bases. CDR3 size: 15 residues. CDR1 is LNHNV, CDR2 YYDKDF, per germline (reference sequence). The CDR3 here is CASSRDRGQYTEAFF. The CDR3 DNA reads TGTGCCTCCAGCAGAGACCGGGGACAGTACACTGAAGCTTTCTTT.

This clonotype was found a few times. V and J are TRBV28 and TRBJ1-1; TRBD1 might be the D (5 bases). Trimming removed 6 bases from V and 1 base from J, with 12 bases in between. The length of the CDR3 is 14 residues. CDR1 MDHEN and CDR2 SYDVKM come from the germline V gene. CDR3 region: CASSNRGPNTEAFF. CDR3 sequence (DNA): TGTGCCAGCAGCAACCGGGGCCCGAACACTGAAGCTTTCTTT.

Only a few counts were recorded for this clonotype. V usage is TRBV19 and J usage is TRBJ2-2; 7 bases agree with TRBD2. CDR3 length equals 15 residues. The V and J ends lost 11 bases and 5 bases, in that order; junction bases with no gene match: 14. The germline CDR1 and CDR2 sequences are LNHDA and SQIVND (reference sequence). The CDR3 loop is CAGQELAGETGELFF. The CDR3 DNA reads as TGTGCCGGCCAGGAGTTGGCGGGAGAAACCGGGGAGCTGTTTTTT.

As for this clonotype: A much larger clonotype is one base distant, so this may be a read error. The CDR3 here is CASSMPGSLEATNGKLFF. CDR3 in DNA: TGTGCCAGTAGTATGCCGGGCTCCCTGGAGGCAACTAATGGAAAACTGTTTTTT. This chain joins TRBV19 and TRBJ1-4; D remains ambiguous. The CDR3 extends over 18 amino acids. The germline V gene has CDR1 LNHDA and CDR2 SQIVND (reference sequence).

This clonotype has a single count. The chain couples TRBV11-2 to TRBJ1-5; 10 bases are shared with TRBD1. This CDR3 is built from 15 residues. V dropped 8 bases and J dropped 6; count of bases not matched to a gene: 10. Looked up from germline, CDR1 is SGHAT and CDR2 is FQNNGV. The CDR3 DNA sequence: TGTGCCAGCGGCCTGACAGGGGGCTCTCCTCAGCCCCAGCATTTT. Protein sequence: CASGLTGGSPQPQHF. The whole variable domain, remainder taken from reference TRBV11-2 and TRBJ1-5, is EAGVAQSPRYKIIEKRQSVAFWCNPISGHATLYWYQQILGQGPKLLIQFQNNGVVDDSQLPKDRFSAERLKGVDSTLKIQPAKLEDSAVYLCASGLTGGSPQPQHFGDGTRLSIL.

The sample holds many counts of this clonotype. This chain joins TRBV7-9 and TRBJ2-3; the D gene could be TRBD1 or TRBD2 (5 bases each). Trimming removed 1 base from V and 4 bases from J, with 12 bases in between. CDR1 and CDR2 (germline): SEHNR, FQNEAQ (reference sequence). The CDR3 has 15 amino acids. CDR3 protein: CASSLGAGSPDTQYF. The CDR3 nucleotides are TGTGCCAGCAGCTTAGGGGCAGGGAGCCCAGATACGCAGTATTTT.

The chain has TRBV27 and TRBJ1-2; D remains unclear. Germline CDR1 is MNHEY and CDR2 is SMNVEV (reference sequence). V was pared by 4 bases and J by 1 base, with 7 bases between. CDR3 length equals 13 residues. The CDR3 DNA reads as TGTGCCAGCAGTTATCAGGTTAACTATGGCTACACCTTC. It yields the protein CASSYQVNYGYTF.

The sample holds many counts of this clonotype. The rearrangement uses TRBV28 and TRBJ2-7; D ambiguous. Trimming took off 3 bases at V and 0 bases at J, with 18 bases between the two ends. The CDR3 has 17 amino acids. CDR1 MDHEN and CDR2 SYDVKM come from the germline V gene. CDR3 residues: CASSLLGEAYNSYEQYF. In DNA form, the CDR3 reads TGTGCCAGCAGTTTGCTTGGGGAAGCGTACAACTCCTACGAGCAGTACTTC.

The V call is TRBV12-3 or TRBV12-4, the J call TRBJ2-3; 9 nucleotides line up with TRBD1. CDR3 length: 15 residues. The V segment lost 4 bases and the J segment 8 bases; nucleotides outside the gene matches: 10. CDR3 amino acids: CASSSSTGGAGTQYF. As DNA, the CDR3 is TGTGCCAGCAGTTCCTCGACAGGGGGGGCAGGTACGCAGTATTTT.

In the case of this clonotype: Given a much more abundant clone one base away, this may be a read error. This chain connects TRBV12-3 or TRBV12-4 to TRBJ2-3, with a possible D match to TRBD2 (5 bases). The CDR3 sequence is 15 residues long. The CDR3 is CASSLALGSGSTKYF. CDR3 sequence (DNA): TGTGCCAGCAGTTTAGCACTAGGGAGTGGATCTACGAAGTATTTT.

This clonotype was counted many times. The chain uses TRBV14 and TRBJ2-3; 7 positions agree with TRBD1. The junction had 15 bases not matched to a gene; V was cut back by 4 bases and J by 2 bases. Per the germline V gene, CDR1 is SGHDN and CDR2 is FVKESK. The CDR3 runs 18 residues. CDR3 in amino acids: CASSPLTGTELYTDTQYF. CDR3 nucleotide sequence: TGTGCCAGCAGCCCACTAACCGGGACAGAACTGTACACAGATACGCAGTATTTT.

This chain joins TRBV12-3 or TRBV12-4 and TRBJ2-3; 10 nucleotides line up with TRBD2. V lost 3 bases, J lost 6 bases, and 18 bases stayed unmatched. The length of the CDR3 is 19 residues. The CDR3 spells CASSLKAGWFLAGVDTQYF. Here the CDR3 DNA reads TGTGCCAGCAGTTTGAAGGCAGGGTGGTTCCTAGCGGGAGTTGATACGCAGTATTTT.

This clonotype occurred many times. The chain's CDR3 is CASSPRGQPQHF. The CDR3 DNA sequence: TGTGCCAGCAGTCCTAGGGGACAGCCCCAGCATTTT. The rearrangement uses TRBV28 and TRBJ1-5, with D maybe TRBD1 (5 bases). The V end lost 5 bases, the J end lost 7 bases, and 9 bases lay between the germline ends. CDR3 size: 12 residues. From germline, CDR1 is MDHEN and CDR2 SYDVKM.

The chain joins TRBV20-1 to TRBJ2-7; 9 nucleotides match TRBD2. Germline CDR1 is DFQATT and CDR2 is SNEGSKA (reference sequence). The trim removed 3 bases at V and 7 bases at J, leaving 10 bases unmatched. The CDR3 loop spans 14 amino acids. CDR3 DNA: TGCAGTGCTAGGGGGGCGGGGGGGCCGTTGGAGCAGTACTTC. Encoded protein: CSARGAGGPLEQYF.

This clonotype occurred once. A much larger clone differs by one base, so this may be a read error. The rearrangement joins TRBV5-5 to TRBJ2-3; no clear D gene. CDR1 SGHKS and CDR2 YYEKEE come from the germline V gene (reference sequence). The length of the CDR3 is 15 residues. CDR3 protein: CASGLVAFGTDTQYF. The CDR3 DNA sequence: TGTGCCAGCGGCTTGGTTGCGTTTGGCACAGATACGCAGTATTTT.

For the CDR3, the DNA is TGTGCCAGCAGCTTCGCAGGGGTTTCAGAGACCCAGTACTTC. As protein: CASSFAGVSETQYF. The chain joins TRBV7-6 to TRBJ2-5; a weak D match, TRBD1 (6 bases). The CDR3 contains 14 residues. From germline, CDR1 is SGHVS and CDR2 FNYEAQ. With 3 bases removed from V and 4 bases from J, the gap between germline ends came to 12 bases. Supplemented by reference TRBV7-6 and TRBJ2-5, the full variable domain reads GAGVSQSPRYKVTKRGQDVALRCDPISGHVSLYWYRQALGQGPEFLTYFNYEAQQDKSGLPNDRFSAERPEGSISTLTIQRTEQRDSAMYRCASSFAGVSETQYFGPGTRLLVL.

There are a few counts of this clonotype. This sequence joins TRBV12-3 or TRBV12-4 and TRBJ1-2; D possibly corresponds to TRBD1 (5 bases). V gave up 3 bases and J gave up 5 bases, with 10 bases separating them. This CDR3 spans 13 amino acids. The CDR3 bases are TGTGCCAGCAGTTTCGGGGACGAGTATGGCTACACCTTC. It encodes CASSFGDEYGYTF.

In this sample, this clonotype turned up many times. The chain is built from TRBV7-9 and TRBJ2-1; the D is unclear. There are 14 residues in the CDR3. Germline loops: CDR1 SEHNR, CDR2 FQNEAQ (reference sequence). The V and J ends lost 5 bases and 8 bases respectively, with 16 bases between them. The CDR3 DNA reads TGTGCCAGCAGCGGGATTGGGCATATCCATGAGCAGTTCTTC. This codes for CASSGIGHIHEQFF.